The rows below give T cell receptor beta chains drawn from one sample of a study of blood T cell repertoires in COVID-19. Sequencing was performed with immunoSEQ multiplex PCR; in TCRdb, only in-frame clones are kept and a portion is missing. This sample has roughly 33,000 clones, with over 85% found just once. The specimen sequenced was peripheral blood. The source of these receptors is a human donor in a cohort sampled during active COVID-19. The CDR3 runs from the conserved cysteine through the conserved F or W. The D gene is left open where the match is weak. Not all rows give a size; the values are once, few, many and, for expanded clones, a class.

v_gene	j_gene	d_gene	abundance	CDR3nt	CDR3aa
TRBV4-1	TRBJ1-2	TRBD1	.	TGCGCCAGCAGCCCGCCGCACAGGGGAATTGTCTATGGCTACACCTTC	CASSPPHRGIVYGYTF
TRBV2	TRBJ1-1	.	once	TGTGCCAGCAGTGAAAACGCGATGCCCTCGAACACTGAAGCTTTCTTT	CASSENAMPSNTEAFF
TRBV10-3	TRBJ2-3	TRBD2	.	TGTGCCATCAGTGAGTCGAGTAGCGGGACTGGAGATACGCAGTATTTT	CAISESSSGTGDTQYF
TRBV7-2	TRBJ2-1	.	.	TGTGCCAGCAGCTTCCCCGAGGAGGGGAGCTCCTACAATGAGCAGTTCTTC	CASSFPEEGSSYNEQFF
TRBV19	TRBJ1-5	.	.	TGTGCCAGTAGGATGATAGGACAAGGTGGCAATCAGCCCCAGCATTTT	CASRMIGQGGNQPQHF
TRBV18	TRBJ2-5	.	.	TGTGCCAGCTCACCAGACGGACTTTACCAAGAGACCCAGTACTTC	CASSPDGLYQETQYF
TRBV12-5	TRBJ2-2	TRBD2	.	TGTGCTAGTGGAGGAGGGACTAGCGGGGAGCTGTTTTTT	CASGGGTSGELFF
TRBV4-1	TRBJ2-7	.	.	TGCGCCAGCAGCCAAGACCCAGCGAACGAGCAGTACTTC	CASSQDPANEQYF
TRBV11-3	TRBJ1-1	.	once	TGTGCCAGCAGCTCCGAAGGGGGGAACACTGAAGCTTTCTTT	CASSSEGGNTEAFF
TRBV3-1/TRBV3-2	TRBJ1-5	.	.	TGTGCCAGCAGCCAAGGTCGGTGGAATCAGCCCCAGCATTTT	CASSQGRWNQPQHF
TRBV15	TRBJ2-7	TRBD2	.	TGTGCCACCAGTCTAAGACTAGCGGGGCCCTACGAGCAGTACTTC	CATSLRLAGPYEQYF
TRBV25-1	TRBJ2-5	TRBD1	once	TGTGCCAGCAGCGCTTCAACAGGGGAAGAGACCCAGTACTTC	CASSASTGEETQYF
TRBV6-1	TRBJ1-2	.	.	TGTGCCAGCAGTGAACAAGACACTTATGGCTACACCTTC	CASSEQDTYGYTF
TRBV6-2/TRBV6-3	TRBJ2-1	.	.	TGTGCCAGCAGTTCCGATAGCTACAATGAGCAGTTCTTC	CASSSDSYNEQFF
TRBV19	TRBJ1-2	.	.	TGTGCCAGTAGTATCCAGGGGCGGTACACCTTC	CASSIQGRYTF
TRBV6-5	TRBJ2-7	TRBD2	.	TGTGCCAGCAGTTCTAGCGGGGGCCCCTACGAGCAGTACTTC	CASSSSGGPYEQYF
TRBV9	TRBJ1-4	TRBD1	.	TGTGCCAGCAGCGCCCGGGACAGAGCCCATGAAAAACTGTTTTTT	CASSARDRAHEKLFF
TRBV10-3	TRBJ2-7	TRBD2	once	TGTGCCATCAGTGAGTCATCCCTAGCGGGAGTCGAGCAGTACTTC	CAISESSLAGVEQYF
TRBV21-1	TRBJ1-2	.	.	TGTGCCAGCAGCAAATATCACAGGGGGCGCGTTGGAGGGGAGGGCTTC	CASSKYHRGRVGGEGF
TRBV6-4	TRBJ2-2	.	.	TGTGCCAGCAGAAGGTCTAGCGATGCCGGGGAGCTGTTTTTT	CASRRSSDAGELFF
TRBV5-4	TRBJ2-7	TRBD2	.	TGTGCCAGCAGCCCCGGACTAGCGGGAGGGTCGGACTCCTACGAGCAGTACTTC	CASSPGLAGGSDSYEQYF
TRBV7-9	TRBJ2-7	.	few	TGTGCCAGCAGCCACGAGACAGAGCAGTACTTC	CASSHETEQYF
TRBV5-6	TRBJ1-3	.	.	TGTGCCAGCAGCTCGGACAGCCAAAACACCATATATTTT	CASSSDSQNTIYF
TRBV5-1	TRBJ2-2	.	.	TGCGCCAGCAGCTTGGGAGGGCGGGAGCTGTTTTTT	CASSLGGRELFF
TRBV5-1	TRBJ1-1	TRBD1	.	TGCGCCAGCAGCTTGAGGGGGACAGGGTTCACTGAAGCTTTCTTT	CASSLRGTGFTEAFF
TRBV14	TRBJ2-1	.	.	TGTGCCAGCAGCCAAGACCGGTTTTATGGTAGCTCCTACAATGAGCAGTTCTTC	CASSQDRFYGSSYNEQFF
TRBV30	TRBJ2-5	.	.	TGTGCCTGGACTCCGGCGGGCGGGGAGACCCAGTACTTC	CAWTPAGGETQYF
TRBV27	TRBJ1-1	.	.	TGTGCCACTTCCGCCCTCCCGGGTCTAAACACTGAAGCTTTCTTT	CATSALPGLNTEAFF
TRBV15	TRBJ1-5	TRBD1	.	TGTGCCACCAGCGCCCACCGGGACAGCTTAAGTTTCCAGCATTTT	CATSAHRDSLSFQHF
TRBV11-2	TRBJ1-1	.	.	TGTGCCAGCAGCTTAGGACACACTAGCGAAGCTTTCTTT	CASSLGHTSEAFF
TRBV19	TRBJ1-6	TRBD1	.	TGTGCCAGTAGTATGGGACAGAGTAATTCACCCCTCCACTTT	CASSMGQSNSPLHF
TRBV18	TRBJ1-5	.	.	TGTGCCAGCTCACCAGAGACAGGCAATAGCAATCAGCCCCAGCATTTT	CASSPETGNSNQPQHF
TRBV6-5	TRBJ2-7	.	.	TGTGCCAGCAATGGGCCGACGTACGAGCAGTACTTC	CASNGPTYEQYF
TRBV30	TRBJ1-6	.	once	TGTGCCTGGAGTCGAACGAGGGCCCTTAATTCACCCCTCCACTTT	CAWSRTRALNSPLHF
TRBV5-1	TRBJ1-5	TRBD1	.	TGCGCCAGCAGCTTGGGGACAGGGAATCAGCCCCAGCATTTT	CASSLGTGNQPQHF
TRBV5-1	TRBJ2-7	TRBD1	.	TGCGCCAGCAGCTTGGCCGAGCCGGCGTGGCAGGGGGCCTACTACGAGCAGTACTTC	CASSLAEPAWQGAYYEQYF
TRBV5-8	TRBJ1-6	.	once	TGTGCCAGCACAGTTAATGATTCACCCCTCCACTTT	CASTVNDSPLHF
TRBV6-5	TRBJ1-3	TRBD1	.	TGTGCCAGCAGGGAGCCGACAGGGCCGGGAAACACCATATATTTT	CASREPTGPGNTIYF
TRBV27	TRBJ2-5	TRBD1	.	TGTGCCAGCAGTTTGGGACAGGGCAGAGAGACCCAGTACTTC	CASSLGQGRETQYF
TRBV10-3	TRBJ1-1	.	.	TGTGCCATCACGGACAGAAGAGTCAACACTGAAGCTTTCTTT	CAITDRRVNTEAFF
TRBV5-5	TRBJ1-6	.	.	TGTGCCAGCAGCTTACGTTCGACAGATAATTCACCCCTCCACTTT	CASSLRSTDNSPLHF
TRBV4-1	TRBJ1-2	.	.	TGCGCCAGCAGCCAAAAAACAGGGTATGGCTACACCTTC	CASSQKTGYGYTF